These T cell receptor beta chains were read from a single sample in a study of control samples from healthy donors and cancer patients. Data came from immunoSEQ multiplex PCR; TCRdb stores just in-frame clones and leaves some out. The repertoire includes roughly 100,000 clones, about 90% of them detected once, and over 2% sits in the top ten. The sequenced material came from blood. The receptors shown here come from a woman younger than 30 in good health. Each CDR3 is given with its conserved first and last residue. The order of the fields is V gene, clone size, J gene, D gene, CDR3 protein, CDR3 DNA. D genes are given only for firm matches. Size values are once, few and many counts, or a class for expanded clones, and some rows have none.

v_call: TRBV5-4
clone_size: -
j_call: TRBJ2-1
d_call: -
cdr3_aa: CASSPVGVRLAAEQFF
cdr3_nt: TGTGCCAGCAGCCCGGTCGGAGTGCGGCTAGCCGCCGAGCAGTTCTTC

v_call: TRBV19
clone_size: -
j_call: TRBJ2-1
d_call: -
cdr3_aa: CASSTRGSYNEQFF
cdr3_nt: TGTGCCAGTAGTACGAGGGGGTCCTACAATGAGCAGTTCTTC

v_call: TRBV11-2
clone_size: -
j_call: TRBJ1-5
d_call: TRBD1
cdr3_aa: CASSPTTGLYGNQPQHF
cdr3_nt: TGTGCCAGCAGCCCAACGACAGGGCTTTATGGCAATCAGCCCCAGCATTTT

v_call: TRBV6-5
clone_size: -
j_call: TRBJ2-7
d_call: -
cdr3_aa: CASSTTGYEQYF
cdr3_nt: TGTGCCAGCAGTACGACGGGTTACGAGCAGTACTTC

v_call: TRBV7-8
clone_size: -
j_call: TRBJ2-2
d_call: TRBD2
cdr3_aa: CASREAGAGGELFF
cdr3_nt: TGTGCCAGCAGGGAAGCGGGGGCGGGCGGGGAGCTGTTTTTT

v_call: TRBV6-5
clone_size: -
j_call: TRBJ1-5
d_call: -
cdr3_aa: CASSYGEKQPQHF
cdr3_nt: TGTGCCAGCAGTTACGGAGAAAAGCAGCCCCAGCATTTT

v_call: TRBV7-8
clone_size: -
j_call: TRBJ1-2
d_call: -
cdr3_aa: CASSTRRDYGYTF
cdr3_nt: TGTGCCAGCAGCACGCGACGGGACTATGGCTACACCTTC

v_call: TRBV7-9
clone_size: once
j_call: TRBJ1-2
d_call: -
cdr3_aa: CASSLSASLQSGGYTF
cdr3_nt: TGTGCCAGCAGCCTCTCTGCCTCATTACAAAGCGGTGGCTACACCTTC

v_call: TRBV15
clone_size: -
j_call: TRBJ1-1
d_call: -
cdr3_aa: CATGLDMLNTEAFF
cdr3_nt: TGTGCCACCGGGTTGGACATGTTGAACACTGAAGCTTTCTTT

v_call: TRBV19
clone_size: -
j_call: TRBJ2-1
d_call: TRBD1
cdr3_aa: CASSLRGPYNEQFF
cdr3_nt: TGTGCCAGTAGTCTCAGGGGGCCCTACAATGAGCAGTTCTTC

v_call: TRBV24-1
clone_size: medium-sized
j_call: TRBJ2-7
d_call: -
cdr3_aa: CATSDRTSYEQYF
cdr3_nt: TGTGCCACCAGTGACAGGACAAGCTACGAGCAGTACTTC

v_call: TRBV30
clone_size: -
j_call: TRBJ1-2
d_call: -
cdr3_aa: CAWSVEREGYGYTF
cdr3_nt: TGTGCCTGGAGTGTTGAGAGGGAGGGCTATGGCTACACCTTC

v_call: TRBV4-1
clone_size: -
j_call: TRBJ1-4
d_call: -
cdr3_aa: CASSIGSEVELFF
cdr3_nt: TGCGCCAGCAGTATAGGATCGGAGGTAGAACTGTTTTTT

v_call: TRBV3-1/TRBV3-2
clone_size: -
j_call: TRBJ2-3
d_call: TRBD2
cdr3_aa: CASSPSKRGGVNTQYF
cdr3_nt: TGTGCCAGCAGCCCTTCGAAGCGGGGGGGCGTTAATACGCAGTATTTT

v_call: TRBV25-1
clone_size: -
j_call: TRBJ2-7
d_call: -
cdr3_aa: CASRKEGSREQYF
cdr3_nt: TGTGCCAGCAGGAAGGAGGGCAGCCGCGAGCAGTACTTC

v_call: TRBV12-5
clone_size: -
j_call: TRBJ2-7
d_call: -
cdr3_aa: CASGASGTTYEQYF
cdr3_nt: TGTGCTAGTGGAGCATCAGGGACCACCTACGAGCAGTACTTC

v_call: TRBV29-1
clone_size: -
j_call: TRBJ2-2
d_call: -
cdr3_aa: CSGGRSGGELFF
cdr3_nt: TGCAGCGGTGGCAGGTCGGGCGGGGAGCTGTTTTTT

v_call: TRBV5-1
clone_size: -
j_call: TRBJ2-7
d_call: TRBD1
cdr3_aa: CASSSPGQGLYEQYF
cdr3_nt: TGCGCCAGCAGCTCCCCCGGACAGGGACTCTACGAGCAGTACTTC

v_call: TRBV11-3
clone_size: -
j_call: TRBJ2-7
d_call: -
cdr3_aa: CASSRQGSYEQYF
cdr3_nt: TGTGCCAGCAGCCGCCAGGGTTCCTACGAGCAGTACTTC

v_call: TRBV15
clone_size: once
j_call: TRBJ1-3
d_call: -
cdr3_aa: CATSRPRNSGNTIYF
cdr3_nt: TGTGCCACCAGCAGACCCAGGAATTCTGGAAACACCATATATTTT

v_call: TRBV14
clone_size: -
j_call: TRBJ2-1
d_call: TRBD2
cdr3_aa: CASSQDQAGAYNEQFF
cdr3_nt: TGTGCCAGCAGCCAAGATCAAGCGGGGGCCTACAATGAGCAGTTCTTC

v_call: TRBV14
clone_size: -
j_call: TRBJ1-4
d_call: TRBD1
cdr3_aa: CASSQVGGQRYF
cdr3_nt: TGTGCCAGCAGCCAAGTTGGGGGACAGAGATATTTT

v_call: TRBV21-1
clone_size: -
j_call: TRBJ1-4
d_call: -
cdr3_aa: CASSKIKTGSAVCEKLFF
cdr3_nt: TGTGCCAGCAGCAAAATTAAAACAGGGAGTGCGGTATGTGAAAAACTGTTTTTT

v_call: TRBV27
clone_size: -
j_call: TRBJ2-7
d_call: -
cdr3_aa: CASSPQGPHEQYF
cdr3_nt: TGTGCCAGCAGCCCCCAGGGGCCCCACGAGCAGTACTTC

v_call: TRBV30
clone_size: -
j_call: TRBJ1-3
d_call: -
cdr3_aa: CAWSVGNTIYF
cdr3_nt: TGTGCCTGGAGTGTTGGAAACACCATATATTTT

v_call: TRBV9
clone_size: once
j_call: TRBJ1-1
d_call: -
cdr3_aa: CASSAGSYNTEAFF
cdr3_nt: TGTGCCAGCAGCGCGGGCAGCTATAACACTGAAGCTTTCTTT

v_call: TRBV21-1
clone_size: -
j_call: TRBJ2-7
d_call: -
cdr3_aa: CEGVSYEQYF
cdr3_nt: TGTGAAGGAGTGTCCTACGAGCAGTACTTC

v_call: TRBV10-1
clone_size: -
j_call: TRBJ2-1
d_call: TRBD2
cdr3_aa: CASRGSGGNEQFF
cdr3_nt: TGCGCCAGCAGGGGTAGCGGGGGTAATGAGCAGTTCTTC

v_call: TRBV5-1
clone_size: -
j_call: TRBJ2-2
d_call: TRBD2
cdr3_aa: CASSAGLAGKTGELFF
cdr3_nt: TGCGCCAGCAGCGCGGGACTAGCGGGAAAAACCGGGGAGCTGTTTTTT

v_call: TRBV12-3/TRBV12-4
clone_size: -
j_call: TRBJ1-1
d_call: -
cdr3_aa: CASRLGQGTEAFF
cdr3_nt: TGTGCCAGCAGGCTAGGGCAGGGCACTGAAGCTTTCTTT

v_call: TRBV2
clone_size: -
j_call: TRBJ1-5
d_call: TRBD1
cdr3_aa: CASSGGQTNQPQHF
cdr3_nt: TGTGCCAGCAGTGGGGGACAGACGAATCAGCCCCAGCATTTT

v_call: TRBV28
clone_size: -
j_call: TRBJ1-2
d_call: -
cdr3_aa: CASREGRNYGYTF
cdr3_nt: TGTGCCAGCAGAGAGGGACGGAACTATGGCTACACCTTC

v_call: TRBV10-2
clone_size: -
j_call: TRBJ1-2
d_call: -
cdr3_aa: CASSPLFENYGYTF
cdr3_nt: TGCGCCAGCAGTCCCCTATTTGAGAACTATGGCTACACCTTC

v_call: TRBV6-4
clone_size: -
j_call: TRBJ1-1
d_call: -
cdr3_aa: CASSEQGNTEAFF
cdr3_nt: TGTGCCAGCAGCGAGCAGGGGAACACTGAAGCTTTCTTT

v_call: TRBV18
clone_size: -
j_call: TRBJ1-1
d_call: -
cdr3_aa: CASSPARGDTEAFF
cdr3_nt: TGTGCCAGCTCACCGGCCCGAGGGGACACTGAAGCTTTCTTT

v_call: TRBV19
clone_size: -
j_call: TRBJ1-5
d_call: -
cdr3_aa: CASSIGGAGNQPQHF
cdr3_nt: TGTGCCAGTAGTATCGGGGGCGCGGGCAATCAGCCCCAGCATTTT

v_call: TRBV30
clone_size: -
j_call: TRBJ1-1
d_call: TRBD1
cdr3_aa: CAFTGVNTEAFF
cdr3_nt: TGTGCCTTCACAGGGGTGAACACTGAAGCTTTCTTT

v_call: TRBV25-1
clone_size: once
j_call: TRBJ2-1
d_call: -
cdr3_aa: CASSEVVSEQFF
cdr3_nt: TGTGCCAGCAGTGAGGTAGTATCTGAGCAGTTCTTC